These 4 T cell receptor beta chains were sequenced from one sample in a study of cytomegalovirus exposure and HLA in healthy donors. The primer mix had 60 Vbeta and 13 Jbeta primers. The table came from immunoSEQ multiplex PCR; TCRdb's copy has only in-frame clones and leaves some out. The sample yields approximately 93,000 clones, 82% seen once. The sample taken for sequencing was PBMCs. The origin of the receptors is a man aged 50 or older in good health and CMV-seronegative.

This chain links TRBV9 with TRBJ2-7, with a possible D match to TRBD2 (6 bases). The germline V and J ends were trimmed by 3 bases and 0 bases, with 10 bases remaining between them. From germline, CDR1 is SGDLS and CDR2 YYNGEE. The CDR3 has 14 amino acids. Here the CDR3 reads CASSGDLVSYEQYF. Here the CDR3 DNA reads TGTGCCAGCAGCGGGGACTTGGTCTCCTACGAGCAGTACTTC.

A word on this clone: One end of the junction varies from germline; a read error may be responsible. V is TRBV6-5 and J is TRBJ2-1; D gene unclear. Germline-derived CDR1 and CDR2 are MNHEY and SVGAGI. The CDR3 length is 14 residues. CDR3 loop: CASSNSDAGNEQFF. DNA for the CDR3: TGTGCCAGCAGTAACTCAGATGCCGGTAATGAGCAGTTCTTC.

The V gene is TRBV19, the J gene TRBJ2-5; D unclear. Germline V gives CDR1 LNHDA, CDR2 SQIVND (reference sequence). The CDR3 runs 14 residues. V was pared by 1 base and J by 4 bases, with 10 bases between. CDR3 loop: CASSIGFEVETQYF. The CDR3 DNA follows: TGTGCCAGTAGTATAGGTTTTGAGGTAGAGACCCAGTACTTC.

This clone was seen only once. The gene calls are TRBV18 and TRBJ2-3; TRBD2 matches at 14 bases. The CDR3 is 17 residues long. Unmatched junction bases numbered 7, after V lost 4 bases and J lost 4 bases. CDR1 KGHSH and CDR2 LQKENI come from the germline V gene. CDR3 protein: CASSQGTSGSIADTQYF. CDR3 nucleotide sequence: TGTGCCAGCTCACAGGGGACTAGCGGGAGTATCGCAGATACGCAGTATTTT.